Presented here are 27 T cell receptor beta chains from one specimen sequenced in a study of monozygotic twins with inflammatory bowel disease (dated by TCRdb to the late 2010s). Library creation used 5' RACE. Sequencing took place on an Illumina HiSeq 2500. Once TCRdb had reprocessed the reads, it stored one entry per CDR3 protein sequence and supplied no DNA. The sample's clone listing holds under 150,000 distinct CDR3 sequences. Clones ranked in the top ten supply 2% to 2.5% of the sample. The specimen was blood. The source of these receptors is a human donor with ulcerative colitis or Crohn's disease, or a healthy co-twin of an affected twin (not recorded which).

V is TRBV12-3 or TRBV12-4 and J is TRBJ2-7; the TRBD1 assignment by TCRdb is unverifiable without DNA. The length of the CDR3 is 15 residues. CDR3 sequence: CASSLRDRSSYEQYF.

The V and J genes are TRBV5-1 and TRBJ2-2. The CDR3 is 13 residues long. Germline V CDR1 and CDR2: SGHRS, YFSETQ. CDR3 residues: CASSIEYTGELFF.

The V call is TRBV5-1, the J call TRBJ2-1; the D call of TRBD2 rests on TCRdb alone, since no DNA is present to check it. In germline, CDR1 is SGHRS, CDR2 YFSETQ. CDR3 length: 20 amino acids. Here the CDR3 reads CASSLAGSGGLLGTYNEQFF. Full variable domain (remainder filled in from reference TRBV5-1 and TRBJ2-1): KAGVTQTPRYLIKTRGQQVTLSCSPISGHRSVSWYQQTPGQGLQFLFEYFSETQRNKGNFPGRFSGRQFSNSRSEMNVSTLELGDSALYLCASSLAGSGGLLGTYNEQFFGPGTRLTVL.

J is TRBJ2-3 and V is TRBV24-1; as DNA is missing, the TRBD1 call by TCRdb cannot be tested. The CDR3 totals 15 residues. Germline CDR1 reads KGHDR; CDR2 reads SFDVKD. The CDR3 sequence: CATSDNTGDTDTQYF.

The gene calls are TRBV12-3 or TRBV12-4 and TRBJ2-7; TCRdb reports TRBD1, a call that lacks DNA to check it against. The CDR3 totals 15 residues. CDR3 sequence reads: CASSLAGGPAYEQYF.

J is TRBJ1-5 and V is TRBV5-1; the TRBD1 assignment by TCRdb is unverifiable without DNA. The CDR3 sequence is 15 residues long. The V gene's germline CDR1 is SGHRS and CDR2 YFSETQ. CDR3 sequence reads: CASSLGTGVGQPQHF. The entire variable domain, with the rest obtained from reference TRBV5-1 and TRBJ1-5, is as follows: KAGVTQTPRYLIKTRGQQVTLSCSPISGHRSVSWYQQTPGQGLQFLFEYFSETQRNKGNFPGRFSGRQFSNSRSEMNVSTLELGDSALYLCASSLGTGVGQPQHFGDGTRLSIL.

V usage is TRBV9 and J usage is TRBJ2-3; TCRdb proposes TRBD1, but this gene call is untestable without DNA. This CDR3 has 16 residues. CDR1 is SGDLS and CDR2 is YYNGEE in the germline V gene. The CDR3: CASSPRQGWDVDTQYF.

The rearrangement joins TRBV20-1 to TRBJ2-7; TCRdb outputs TRBD1, but without DNA this stays unchecked. The CDR3 length is 14 residues. Germline V gene data show CDR1 as DFQATT and CDR2 as SNEGSKA (reference sequence). The CDR3 reads CSAKQGLSSYEQYF.

This chain connects TRBV15 to TRBJ1-1; TCRdb selects TRBD1, and the lack of DNA leaves this call unchecked. This CDR3 comprises 13 residues. Germline V gives CDR1 LNHNV, CDR2 YYDKDF (reference sequence). CDR3 region: CATSWGMNTEAFF.

This chain joins TRBV5-6 and TRBJ2-7; the TRBD1 assignment by TCRdb is unverifiable without DNA. The germline gives CDR1 SGHDT, CDR2 YYEEEE. The CDR3 loop spans 14 amino acids. CDR3: CASSWGTGIHEQYF.

The chain employs TRBV7-2 and TRBJ2-5; TCRdb names TRBD2, which stays unverified in the absence of DNA. Germline loops: CDR1 SGHTA, CDR2 FQGNSA. This CDR3 is built from 14 residues. The CDR3 sequence: CASSRGLTKETQYF.

The chain carries TRBV4-1 and TRBJ2-1. The CDR3 length is 15 residues. CDR1 and CDR2 from the germline V gene are MGHRA and YSYEKL. The CDR3 spells CASSQAIGRYNEQFF.

This CDR3 reads CATSRAPHGTGSALDEKLFF. The J gene is TRBJ1-4, the V gene TRBV15; lacking DNA, the TRBD1 call made by TCRdb goes unchecked. This CDR3 region has 20 residues. In germline, CDR1 is LNHNV, CDR2 YYDKDF (reference sequence).

V usage is TRBV28 and J usage is TRBJ2-7; TCRdb's D call of TRBD1 is untestable without DNA. The V gene's germline CDR1 is MDHEN and CDR2 SYDVKM. CDR3 size: 14 residues. The CDR3 sequence is CASSRIWGTYEQYF.

This sequence joins TRBV18 and TRBJ1-1. Germline CDR1 reads KGHSH; CDR2 reads LQKENI. This CDR3 comprises 15 residues. CDR3 residues: CASSHSRSENTEAFF.

The chain recombines TRBV4-3 with TRBJ2-7; TCRdb gives TRBD1 as the D gene, but with no DNA this cannot be confirmed. CDR1 and CDR2 from the germline V gene are LGHNA and YSLEER. The CDR3 covers 19 residues. The CDR3 spells CASSQGPLGTGGPSYEQYF.

The V and J genes are TRBV18 and TRBJ2-7. The V gene's germline CDR1 is KGHSH and CDR2 LQKENI. This CDR3 region has 13 residues. CDR3: CASSPGSNYEQYF. Supplemented by reference TRBV18 and TRBJ2-7, the full variable domain reads NAGVMQNPRHLVRRRGQEARLRCSPMKGHSHVYWYRQLPEEGLKFMVYLQKENIIDESGMPKERFSAEFPKEGPSILRIQQVVRGDSAAYFCASSPGSNYEQYFGPGTRLTVT.

CDR3 region: CASSLVLGQSIQYF. The chain recombines TRBV7-2 with TRBJ2-4; TCRdb names TRBD1, which stays unverified in the absence of DNA. This CDR3 has 14 amino acids. Germline V gene data show CDR1 as SGHTA and CDR2 as FQGNSA.

V gene TRBV12-3 or TRBV12-4 combines with J gene TRBJ2-1; TCRdb calls TRBD2, which cannot be checked without DNA. The CDR3 consists of 17 residues. The CDR3 sequence is CASGYGLAGGAGNEQFF.

V gene TRBV29-1 combines with J gene TRBJ2-7. The CDR3 consists of 12 residues. Germline CDR1 reads SQVTM; CDR2 reads ANQGSEA. This CDR3 reads CSVRSWGYEQYF.

The rearrangement links TRBV29-1 to TRBJ1-3; the TCRdb call, TRBD1, lacks DNA for checking. The germline gives CDR1 SQVTM, CDR2 ANQGSEA. The CDR3 length is 14 residues. CDR3 loop: CSVDPGGAGNTIYF.

V gene TRBV20-1 combines with J gene TRBJ1-5. CDR3 length equals 15 residues. Germline-derived CDR1 and CDR2 are DFQATT and SNEGSKA (reference sequence). The CDR3 sequence: CSARGGTSSNQPQHF.

The chain recombines TRBV4-3 with TRBJ1-6; the TCRdb call, TRBD1, lacks DNA for checking. There are 18 residues in the CDR3. Germline V gene sequence: CDR1 LGHNA, CDR2 YSLEER. The CDR3 loop reads CASSQESRTSSYNSPLHF.

The chain couples TRBV20-1 to TRBJ2-3; the TCRdb call, TRBD1, lacks DNA for checking. This CDR3 region has 16 residues. Germline loops: CDR1 DFQATT, CDR2 SNEGSKA (reference sequence). The CDR3 is CSARAVQGPSTDTQYF.

The V and J genes are TRBV20-1 and TRBJ1-6. This CDR3 has 15 amino acids. The germline CDR1 and CDR2 sequences are DFQATT and SNEGSKA (reference sequence). Here the CDR3 reads CSARYRGPYNSPLHF.

This chain uses TRBV20-1 with TRBJ2-3; TCRdb gives TRBD2 as the D gene, but with no DNA this cannot be confirmed. The germline CDR1 and CDR2 sequences are DFQATT and SNEGSKA (reference sequence). CDR3 length: 14 amino acids. CDR3 protein: CSARGLASRGTQYF.

The V gene is TRBV12-3 or TRBV12-4, the J gene TRBJ1-5; TCRdb's D gene call, TRBD1, goes unchecked for lack of DNA. The CDR3 length is 13 residues. CDR3 protein: CASRPTGNQPQHF.